The clone carrying this T cell receptor (beta chain) was found a few times. Its antigen remains unknown. The entry originates in a study of regulatory T cells in long-lasting Graves disease. Turning to the study itself: Over 5 years of antithyroid drugs plus positive TSH receptor antibodies defined persistent Graves' disease.

Study results and caveats: Persistent-disease Graves' patients showed less TCR diversity than new cases.

According to the study, TCR beta libraries were built with iRepertoire HTBI primers and CDR3-region Arm-PCR. One entry per CDR3 protein, called by TCRdb with MiXCR from the multiplex PCR reads. This sample has 350,000 to 450,000 distinct CDR3 sequences, with around 21% found just once. CDR3 length: 14 residues. CDR1 and CDR2 from the germline V gene are MGHRA and YSYEKL. Trimming took off 3 bases at V and 1 base at J, with 9 bases between the two ends. Stated time point: persistent/refractory GD, antithyroid drugs over 5 years with positive TRAb. Following extraction of RNA from PBMCs, that RNA was used to make the TCR library. In each case, Graves' disease was diagnosed per American Thyroid Association guidelines. The patients were enrolled through endocrinology in Xi'an, China.

V is TRBV4-1 and J is TRBJ1-1; D remains unclear. The specimen comprised peripheral blood mononuclear cells (PBMCs), sampled when the disease was refractory, from a patient treated with antithyroid drugs. The sequence was collected from a female donor with Graves disease. CDR3 region: CASSQRDANTEAFF. CDR3 DNA sequence: TGCGCCAGCAGCCAGAGGGATGCGAACACTGAAGCTTTCTTT.